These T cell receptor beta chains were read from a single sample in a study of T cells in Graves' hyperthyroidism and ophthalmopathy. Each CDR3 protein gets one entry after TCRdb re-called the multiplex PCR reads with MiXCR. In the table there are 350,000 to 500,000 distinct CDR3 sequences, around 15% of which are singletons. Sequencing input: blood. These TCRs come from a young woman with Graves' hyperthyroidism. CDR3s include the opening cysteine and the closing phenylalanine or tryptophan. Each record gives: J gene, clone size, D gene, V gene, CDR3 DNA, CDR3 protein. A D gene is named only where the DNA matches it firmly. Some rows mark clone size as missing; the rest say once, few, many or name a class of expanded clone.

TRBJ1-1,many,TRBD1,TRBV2,TGTGCCAGCAGTGAAGCTGACAGGGAGTATTGGGGGAACACTGAAGCTTTCTTT,CASSEADREYWGNTEAFF
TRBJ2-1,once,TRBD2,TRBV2,TGTGCCAGCAGTGAAAGCGGGAGCTACAATGAGCAGTTCTTC,CASSESGSYNEQFF
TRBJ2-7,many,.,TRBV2,TGTGCCAGCGGCCTAGCTTACGAGCAGTACTTC,CASGLAYEQYF
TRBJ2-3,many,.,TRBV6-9,TGTGCCAGCAGTTATTACCCAGCCCGCACAGATACGCAGTATTTT,CASSYYPARTDTQYF
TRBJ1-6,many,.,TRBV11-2,TGTGCCAGCAGCTTACAGGACGGGGGATCACCCCTCCACTTT,CASSLQDGGSPLHF
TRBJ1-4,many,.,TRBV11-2,TGTGCCAGCAGGCAGGGACCTGGTGAAAAACTGTTTTTT,CASRQGPGEKLFF
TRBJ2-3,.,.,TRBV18,TGTGCCAGCTCACCAGACCAGATAGATACGCAGTATTTT,CASSPDQIDTQYF
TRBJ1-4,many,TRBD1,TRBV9,TGTGCCAGCAGCTCCCGGACAGGCCTAAGTGGTGAAAAACTGTTTTTT,CASSSRTGLSGEKLFF
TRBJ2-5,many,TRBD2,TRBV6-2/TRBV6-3,TGTGCCAGCAGTGGAGAAGGACTAGCGGAAGAGACCCAGTACTTC,CASSGEGLAEETQYF
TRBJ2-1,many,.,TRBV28,TGTGCCAGCAGTCCTCCCCCGGGTTACAATGAGCAGTTCTTC,CASSPPPGYNEQFF
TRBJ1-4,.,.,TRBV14,TGTGCCAGCAGCCGAAAGCAGGGCGCAACTAATGAAAAACTGTTTTTT,CASSRKQGATNEKLFF
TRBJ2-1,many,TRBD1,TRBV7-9,TGTGCCAGCAGCTTAGTGGACAGGGGTTCCTACAATGAGCAGTTCTTC,CASSLVDRGSYNEQFF
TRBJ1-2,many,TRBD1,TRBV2,TGTGCCAGCAGTCCCGAGGGGGCCAGCTATGGCTACACCTTC,CASSPEGASYGYTF
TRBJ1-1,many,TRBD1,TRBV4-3,TGCGCCAGCAGCCAAGATGACAGGGGGGGGACTGAAGCTTTCTTT,CASSQDDRGGTEAFF
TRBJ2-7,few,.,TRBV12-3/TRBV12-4,TGTGCCAGCAGGGGACTCGACGAGCAGTACTTC,CASRGLDEQYF
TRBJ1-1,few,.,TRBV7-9,TGTGCCAGCAGCTTCCCCTCTGGCACTGAAGCTTTCTTT,CASSFPSGTEAFF
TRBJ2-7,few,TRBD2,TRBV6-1,TGTGCCAGCAACCGACTAGCGGGAGAAACCTACGAGCAGTACTTC,CASNRLAGETYEQYF
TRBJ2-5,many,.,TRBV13,TGTGCCAGCAGCACCCCCGGAGGGGCCACGGAAGAGACCCAGTACTTC,CASSTPGGATEETQYF
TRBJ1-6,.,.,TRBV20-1,TGCAGTGCTAGAGTGGACGGTCCCTCCTATAATTCACCCCTCCACTTT,CSARVDGPSYNSPLHF
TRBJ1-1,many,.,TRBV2,TGTGCCAGCTCGGGGGTCCCAGACGGAACTTGGATGAACACTGAAGCTTTCTTT,CASSGVPDGTWMNTEAFF
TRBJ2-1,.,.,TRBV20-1,TGCAGTGCTAGAGATATAAGGGGCTCCTACAATGAGCAGTTCTTC,CSARDIRGSYNEQFF
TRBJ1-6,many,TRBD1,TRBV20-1,TGCAGTGCTAGACCTCTCGGGACAGGGGGCCGTGTGGACAATAATTCACCCCTCCACTTT,CSARPLGTGGRVDNNSPLHF
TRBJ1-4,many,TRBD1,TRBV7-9,TGTGCCAGCAGCGCGGACAGGGTTGAAAAACTGTTTTTT,CASSADRVEKLFF
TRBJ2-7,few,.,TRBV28,TGTGCCAGCAGCCTGCCCCCGGGACGGGGTCTCTCCTACGAGCAGTACTTC,CASSLPPGRGLSYEQYF
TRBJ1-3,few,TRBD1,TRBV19,TGTGCCAGTAGACCCCCGCAGGACAGGGTGCTGATCTCTGGAGGAAACACCATATATTTT,CASRPPQDRVLISGGNTIYF
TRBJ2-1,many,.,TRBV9,TGTGCCAGCAGCGCACCGCAGGGTAATCCCTACAATGAGCAGTTCTTC,CASSAPQGNPYNEQFF
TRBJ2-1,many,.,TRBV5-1,TGCGCCAGCAGCTGGAAACCTAGCATTGAGCAGTTCTTC,CASSWKPSIEQFF
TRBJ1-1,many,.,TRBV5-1,TGCGCCAGCAGCTTGGCCTGGGGGAACCAGGGCACTGAAGCTTTCTTT,CASSLAWGNQGTEAFF
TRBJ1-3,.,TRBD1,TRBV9,TGTGCCAGCTCGCTACAGGGGCACGGAAACACCATATATTTT,CASSLQGHGNTIYF
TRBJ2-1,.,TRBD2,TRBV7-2,TGTGCCAGCAGCTTATATACGGGGTCCAGCGGGAGAGTAAATGAGCAGTTCTTC,CASSLYTGSSGRVNEQFF
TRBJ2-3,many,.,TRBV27,TGTGCCAGCAGTTTTGAGGGGACTTTTTCAGATACGCAGTATTTT,CASSFEGTFSDTQYF
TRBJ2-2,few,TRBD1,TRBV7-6,TGTGCCAGCAGCGCCGACAGGGACGCGAACACCGGGGAGCTGTTTTTT,CASSADRDANTGELFF
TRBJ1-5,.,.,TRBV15,TGTGCCACCAGCAGAGAGGGGTCAGGGGTTAGCAATCAGCCCCAGCATTTT,CATSREGSGVSNQPQHF
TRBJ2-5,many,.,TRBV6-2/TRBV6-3,TGTGCCAGCAGTTACGGAATAAGGGAGACCCAGTACTTC,CASSYGIRETQYF
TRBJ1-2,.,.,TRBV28,TGTGCCAGCAGTTGGGGTATCGGCTACACCTTC,CASSWGIGYTF
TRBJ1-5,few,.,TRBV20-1,TGCAGTGCTAGACTATCAGATGATCAGCCCCAGCATTTT,CSARLSDDQPQHF
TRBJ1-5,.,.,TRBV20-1,TGCAGTGCTAGAGGACAGATCAATCAGCCCCAGCATTTT,CSARGQINQPQHF
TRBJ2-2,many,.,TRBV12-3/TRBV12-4,TGTGCCAGCGCCGACCGAACGAACACCGGGGAGCTGTTTTTT,CASADRTNTGELFF
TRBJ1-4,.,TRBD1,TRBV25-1,TGTGCCAGCAAGCGACAGGGAAAACTGTTTTTT,CASKRQGKLFF
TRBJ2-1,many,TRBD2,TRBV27,TGTGCCAGCAGTGGACTAGTTGTAGGTGAGCAGTTCTTC,CASSGLVVGEQFF
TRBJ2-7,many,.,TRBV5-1,TGCGCCAGCAGCTTATCTCCGGGACCCTCCTACGAGCAGTACTTC,CASSLSPGPSYEQYF
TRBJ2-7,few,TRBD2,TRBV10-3,TGTGCCATCAGTGTGGGGGGGGGAGACGAGCAGTACTTC,CAISVGGGDEQYF
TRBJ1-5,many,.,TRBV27,TGTGCCAGCAGTTTCGAGTACAATCAGCCCCAGCATTTT,CASSFEYNQPQHF
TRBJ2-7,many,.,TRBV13,TGTGCCAGCAGCTACCGCGCTGGACTTCCCGCCTACGAGCAGTACTTC,CASSYRAGLPAYEQYF
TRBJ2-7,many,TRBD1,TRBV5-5,TGTGCCAGCAGCTTTGGCGACAGGGTATACGAGCAGTACTTC,CASSFGDRVYEQYF
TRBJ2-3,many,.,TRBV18,TGTGCCAGCTCCGGAGGGCAGGGATACACAGATACGCAGTATTTT,CASSGGQGYTDTQYF
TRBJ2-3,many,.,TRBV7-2,TGTGCCAGCAGCCAAGCGGTAACTAGCACAGATACGCAGTATTTT,CASSQAVTSTDTQYF
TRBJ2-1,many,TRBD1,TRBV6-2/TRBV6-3,TGTGCCAGCAGTTACATAGGGACAGGGTTCAATGAGCAGTTCTTC,CASSYIGTGFNEQFF
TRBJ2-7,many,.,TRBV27,TGTGCCAGCAGCTTGTCGGACTCCTACGAGCAGTACTTC,CASSLSDSYEQYF
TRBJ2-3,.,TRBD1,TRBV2,TGTGCCATTTTCGGGACAGGGATCACAGATACGCAGTATTTT,CAIFGTGITDTQYF
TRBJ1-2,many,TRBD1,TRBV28,TGTGCCAGCAGTTTATTAACAGGGGGCGCAGGAGGCTACACCTTC,CASSLLTGGAGGYTF